A single sample is the source of the 22 T cell receptor beta chains below, sequenced in a study of early T cells in non-severe SARS-CoV-2 infection. MiXCR was run by TCRdb on the 5' RACE reads, yielding one entry per CDR3 protein. The sample holds roughly 58,000 distinct CDR3 sequences, 6% to 7% seen once. Sequencing used whole blood. The receptors here all came from an adult who was a healthcare worker with PCR-confirmed SARS-CoV-2 infection or an uninfected control (not recorded which).

In this sample, this clonotype turned up many times. CDR3 sequence: CASSELGSEKLFF. CDR3 nucleotide sequence: TGTGCCAGCTCTGAGTTGGGATCCGAAAAACTGTTTTTT. The chain links TRBV27 to TRBJ1-4; D not resolved. With 8 bases removed from V and 8 bases from J, the gap between germline ends came to 15 bases. Germline values: CDR1 MNHEY, CDR2 SMNVEV (reference sequence). CDR3 length equals 13 residues.

Only a few counts were recorded for this clonotype. The chain links TRBV6-1 to TRBJ2-5; D assignment may be TRBD1 or TRBD2 (5 bases each). CDR1 and CDR2 from the germline V gene are MNHNS and SASEGT. The CDR3 contains 16 residues. Trimming left V 2 bases short and J 8 bases short, with 21 bases between. CDR3 DNA: TGTGCCAGCAGTGAAAGCCGGGCAGCAAGATGGGACACCCAGTACTTC. Its translation: CASSESRAARWDTQYF.

This clonotype occurred many times. The genes are TRBV20-1 and TRBJ2-5; no reliable D call. The V and J ends lost 3 bases and 5 bases respectively, with 19 bases between them. Looked up from germline, CDR1 is DFQATT and CDR2 is SNEGSKA (reference sequence). The CDR3 has 15 amino acids. The CDR3 coding sequence is TGCAGTGCTAGGGTCTCTGGGCCAAGCCAGGAGACCCAGTACTTC. It translates to CSARVSGPSQETQYF.

This clonotype was seen at least ten times. The chain links TRBV4-3 to TRBJ1-2; D gene uncertain. Germline V lookup: CDR1 LGHNA, CDR2 YSLEER. This CDR3 comprises 14 residues. V was shortened by 0 bases and J by 2 bases, with 7 bases between the two germline ends. The CDR3 spells CASSQDELNYGYTF. The DNA of the CDR3 is TGCGCCAGCAGCCAAGATGAACTGAACTATGGCTACACCTTC.

This clonotype was seen at least ten times. The chain uses TRBV29-1 and TRBJ2-1; the match to TRBD1 covers 8 bases. The CDR3 totals 11 residues. In germline, CDR1 is SQVTM, CDR2 ANQGSEA. J lost 11 bases, V lost 7 bases, and 7 bases had no gene match. CDR3 residues: CSGVDRGKQFF. As DNA, the CDR3 is TGCAGCGGGGTTGACAGGGGCAAGCAGTTCTTC.

The CDR3 loop reads CSVIPGQTQGNEQFF. CDR3 in DNA: TGCAGCGTTATTCCGGGACAGACCCAGGGAAATGAGCAGTTCTTC. The genes are TRBV29-1 and TRBJ2-1; TRBD1 matches at 7 bases. There are 15 residues in the CDR3. V was clipped by 5 bases and J by 7 bases; unmatched bases: 14. CDR1 SQVTM and CDR2 ANQGSEA come from the germline V gene.

This rearrangement joins TRBV7-8 to TRBJ2-3, with TRBD2 matching 11 bases. The CDR3 spans 16 residues. Germline CDR1 and CDR2: SGHVS and FQNEAQ. V dropped 3 bases and J dropped 6; count of bases not matched to a gene: 8. CDR3 sequence reads: CASSFSGGGSMDTQYF. The CDR3 DNA follows: TGTGCCAGCAGCTTTAGCGGGGGGGGGTCGATGGATACGCAGTATTTT.

This clonotype was detected ten times or more. The rearrangement uses TRBV4-3 and TRBJ2-3, with D perhaps matching TRBD1 (5 bases). The CDR3 sequence is 16 residues long. With 0 bases removed from V and 4 bases from J, the gap between germline ends came to 14 bases. Germline assignment: CDR1 LGHNA and CDR2 YSLEER. CDR3 region: CASSQDLRARADTQYF. CDR3 DNA: TGCGCCAGCAGCCAAGATCTCAGGGCTCGGGCAGATACGCAGTATTTT.

Many counts were recorded for this clonotype. The chain links TRBV20-1 to TRBJ2-7; 8 nucleotides agree with TRBD2. The CDR3 covers 14 residues. V lost 0 bases to trimming and J lost 5 bases; unmatched junction nucleotides: 6. Germline V lookup: CDR1 DFQATT, CDR2 SNEGSKA (reference sequence). The CDR3 coding sequence is TGCAGTGCTAGAGACCCCGGGGGGGGGAACGAGCAGTACTTC. This codes for CSARDPGGGNEQYF.

This clonotype was observed a few times. The V call is TRBV20-1, the J call TRBJ1-6; perhaps TRBD1 as D (5 bases). In germline, CDR1 is DFQATT, CDR2 SNEGSKA (reference sequence). This CDR3 comprises 13 residues. The V end was cut by 3 bases, the J end by 5 bases, with 8 bases between. CDR3 sequence: CSASLRDNSPLHF. The CDR3, as DNA: TGCAGTGCTAGTCTCAGGGATAATTCACCCCTCCACTTT.

There are a few counts of this clonotype. The chain has TRBV7-9 and TRBJ2-7; perhaps TRBD1 as D (5 bases). The V gene lost 2 bases and the J gene lost 6 bases, with 11 bases spanning the gap. Germline values: CDR1 SEHNR, CDR2 FQNEAQ (reference sequence). This CDR3 region has 13 residues. In nucleotides, the CDR3 is TGTGCCAGCAGCTTATCGGAAACAGGCGAGCAGTACTTC. This encodes CASSLSETGEQYF.

This clonotype was seen more than once but under ten times. The rearrangement links TRBV5-1 to TRBJ1-4; D gene unclear. The CDR3 runs 15 residues. Germline assignment: CDR1 SGHRS and CDR2 YFSETQ. V was shortened by 3 bases and J by 7 bases, with 16 bases between the two germline ends. CDR3 nucleotides: TGCGCCAGCAGCTCCGCAGGAGGGTCAGGTGAAAAACTGTTTTTT. Translated, it gives CASSSAGGSGEKLFF.

There are many counts of this clonotype. CDR3 residues: CASSQSNSPLHF. The CDR3 region has the DNA TGTGCCAGCAGTCAGTCTAATTCACCCCTCCACTTT. The gene calls are TRBV28 and TRBJ1-6; D uncertain. Germline CDR1 is MDHEN and CDR2 is SYDVKM. Trimming removed 5 bases at V and 6 bases at J, with 5 bases between. This CDR3 spans 12 amino acids.

This clonotype showed up many times. The gene calls are TRBV20-1 and TRBJ2-3; D is ambiguous. The CDR3 contains 11 residues. Germline values: CDR1 DFQATT, CDR2 SNEGSKA (reference sequence). For the CDR3, the DNA is TGCAGCCCTTCCCCGGCAGATACGCAGTATTTT. Protein sequence: CSPSPADTQYF.

This clonotype was recorded many times. The rearrangement joins TRBV24-1 to TRBJ2-2; tentatively, D is TRBD2 (6 bases). Germline CDR1 and CDR2: KGHDR and SFDVKD. The CDR3 is made up of 15 amino acids. V lost 4 bases and J 3 bases, leaving 11 bases between the germline ends. The chain's CDR3 is CATSDQGLYTGELFF. CDR3 in DNA: TGTGCCACCAGTGACCAGGGACTCTACACCGGGGAGCTGTTTTTT.

This clonotype has a handful of counts. This chain uses TRBV6-5 with TRBJ2-1; D could derive from TRBD1 or TRBD2 (5 bases each). V dropped 6 bases and J dropped 0 bases, with 15 bases sitting between them. Germline V gene data show CDR1 as MNHEY and CDR2 as SVGAGI. The CDR3 sequence is 16 residues long. CDR3 amino acids: CASSLGPTSSYNEQFF. The CDR3 region has the DNA TGTGCCAGCAGCCTGGGACCGACCAGCTCCTACAATGAGCAGTTCTTC.

This clonotype was counted ten times or more. DNA for the CDR3: TGTGCCACCAGCAGAGATCGTAGGGCACCCCTCCACTTT. Translated: CATSRDRRAPLHF. The chain links TRBV15 to TRBJ1-6; no firm D call. The CDR3 covers 13 residues. Germline CDR1 LNHNV, CDR2 YYDKDF (reference sequence). V was trimmed by 0 bases and J by 11 bases, leaving 8 bases between them.

This clonotype was counted only a few times. This chain connects TRBV25-1 to TRBJ1-4, with TRBD1 matching 9 bases. This CDR3 is 17 amino acids long. V lost 6 bases and J lost 2; bases outside the gene matches: 10. CDR1 MGHDK and CDR2 SYGVNS come from the germline V gene. CDR3 sequence: CASRVEPGQGTNEKLFF. In DNA, the CDR3 is TGTGCCAGCAGAGTCGAACCGGGACAGGGTACTAATGAAAAACTGTTTTTT.

The table lists this clonotype with a few counts. This sequence joins TRBV11-3 and TRBJ2-3, with D unclear. Trimming removed 3 bases from V and 5 bases from J, with 12 bases in between. The CDR3 length is 14 residues. From germline, CDR1 is SGHNT and CDR2 YENEEA. CDR3 DNA sequence: TGTGCCAGCAGCTTTGGCCGGGTTGGAGATACGCAGTATTTT. Translation: CASSFGRVGDTQYF.

In its sample, this clonotype was seen many times. This chain connects TRBV3-1 to TRBJ1-2; maybe TRBD1 (6 bases). V was cut by 5 bases and J by 3 bases, with 19 bases left in between. Germline CDR1 is LGHDT and CDR2 is YNNKEL (reference sequence). The CDR3 is made up of 16 amino acids. The CDR3 DNA follows: TGTGCCAGCAGCAATCCCGACTCATACAGGGACTATGGCTACACCTTC. The encoded protein is CASSNPDSYRDYGYTF.

This clonotype came up many times. CDR3 sequence: CASSLSVGFGNTIYF. CDR3 sequence (DNA): TGTGCCAGCAGCCTTTCCGTGGGTTTTGGAAACACCATATATTTT. The rearrangement joins TRBV3-1 to TRBJ1-3; no clear D. Trimming stripped 4 bases from V and 3 bases from J, with 13 bases between. The CDR3 spans 15 residues. Germline assignment: CDR1 LGHDT and CDR2 YNNKEL (reference sequence).

Many counts were recorded for this clonotype. The chain uses TRBV20-1 and TRBJ1-2; D is uncertain. This CDR3 comprises 12 residues. V lost 6 bases and J lost 7, with 15 bases in between. Looked up from germline, CDR1 is DFQATT and CDR2 is SNEGSKA (reference sequence). The CDR3: CSAGGSWGGYTF. The CDR3 DNA reads TGCAGTGCGGGAGGCAGTTGGGGTGGCTACACCTTC.